Following are 25 T cell receptor beta chains from one sample sequenced in a study of T cells in Graves' hyperthyroidism and ophthalmopathy. Amplified regions were TCR beta CDR3 sequences from RNA transcripts. Primed by the HTBI set, a first-round RT-PCR was run on the TCR CDR3. TCRdb redid the calling of the multiplex PCR reads with MiXCR, one entry per CDR3 protein. This sample has about 96,000 distinct CDR3 sequences, with over 50% found just once. Sample: blood. All receptors derive from a woman between 40 and 55 years old with Graves' hyperthyroidism.

The chain couples TRBV20-1 to TRBJ2-2, with 9 bases matching TRBD2. Germline values: CDR1 DFQATT, CDR2 SNEGSKA (reference sequence). V shed 1 base and J 8 bases; nucleotides not matched to a gene: 11. CDR3 size: 16 residues. The CDR3 DNA is TGCAGTGCTAGAGCTCCGACTAGCGGCGCCACAGGGGAGCTGTTTTTT. This sequence encodes CSARAPTSGATGELFF.

As to this clonotype: This likely comes from a read error, as the CDR3 has no conserved phenylalanine or tryptophan at its end. The rearrangement uses TRBV29-1 and TRBJ2-5; D may match TRBD1 or TRBD2 (5 bases each). CDR3 length: 13 amino acids. CDR1 and CDR2 from the germline V gene are SQVTM and ANQGSEA. Trimming took off 8 bases at V and 5 bases at J, with 18 bases between the two ends. CDR3 sequence (DNA): TGCAGCCTCACCATGGGGGTAGGGGAGACCCAGTACCTC. This codes for CSLTMGVGETQYL.

The CDR3 loop is CASRGGETQYF. CDR3 coding DNA: TGTGCCAGCAGGGGAGGAGAGACCCAGTACTTC. The chain employs TRBV9 and TRBJ2-5, with D perhaps matching TRBD2 (6 bases). Trimming left V 5 bases short and J 4 bases short, with 6 bases between. The CDR3 runs 11 residues. Looked up from germline, CDR1 is SGDLS and CDR2 is YYNGEE.

The J gene is TRBJ1-5, the V gene TRBV2, with 7 bases matching TRBD1. The CDR3 has 14 amino acids. Germline trimming cut 8 bases from V and 4 bases from J; bases unmatched to any gene: 8. Germline values: CDR1 SNHLY, CDR2 FYNNEI. The CDR3 DNA sequence: TGTGCCAGCGGGACGACAGGGTATAATCAGCCCCAGCATTTT. Protein: CASGTTGYNQPQHF.

The J gene is TRBJ1-1, the V gene TRBV10-3; D remains ambiguous. The CDR3 runs 14 residues. The germline gives CDR1 ENHRY, CDR2 SYGVKD. V gave up 6 bases and J gave up 0 bases, with 11 bases separating them. CDR3 sequence reads: CAIRGEEMNTEAFF. The CDR3 region has the DNA TGTGCCATCAGGGGAGAAGAAATGAACACTGAAGCTTTCTTT.

As regards this clonotype: This could be a read error, since a much larger clone is one nucleotide away. It is likely a read error, because the conserved phenylalanine at the end of the CDR3 is missing. This chain joins TRBV7-9 and TRBJ2-7; 10 bases are shared with TRBD1. Germline-derived CDR1 and CDR2 are SEHNR and FQNEAQ (reference sequence). With V trimmed by 2 bases and J by 9 bases, 1 base remained unmatched. This CDR3 is built from 12 residues. The CDR3 reads CASSLRTGGQYL. The CDR3 DNA follows: TGTGCCAGCAGCTTAAGGACAGGGGGGCAGTACCTC.

The chain couples TRBV7-9 to TRBJ1-1; D is uncertain. This CDR3 contains 17 residues. V was cut by 2 bases and J by 1 base, with 17 bases left in between. The germline V gene encodes CDR1 SEHNR and CDR2 FQNEAQ (reference sequence). The CDR3 DNA sequence: TGTGCCAGCAGCTTACAGTTAGCGGGGTTACGGAACACTGAAGCTTTCTTT. It encodes CASSLQLAGLRNTEAFF.

This clonotype showed up many times. V usage is TRBV5-1 and J usage is TRBJ2-5, with 12 bases fitting TRBD2. CDR1 and CDR2 (germline): SGHRS, YFSETQ. The CDR3 has 15 amino acids. The ends lost 4 bases at V and 5 bases at J; junction bases unmatched: 6. CDR3 loop: CASSGTSGRSETQYF. Written as DNA, the CDR3 is TGCGCCAGCAGCGGAACTAGCGGGAGGAGTGAGACCCAGTACTTC.

V and J are TRBV2 and TRBJ1-4; 8 bases align to TRBD1. There are 14 residues in the CDR3. V trimming: 8 bases; J trimming: 8 bases; junction bases outside the gene matches: 10. From germline, CDR1 is SNHLY and CDR2 FYNNEI. The CDR3 region is CASSSLDREEKLFF. The CDR3 region has the DNA TGTGCCAGCTCCTCCCTGGACAGGGAGGAAAAACTGTTTTTT.

The chain combines TRBV29-1 with TRBJ1-1; 7 nucleotides align to TRBD1. Losses at the gene ends were 3 bases for V and 5 bases for J; bases not matched to a gene: 6. Germline CDR1 reads SQVTM; CDR2 reads ANQGSEA. CDR3 size: 13 residues. The CDR3 region is CSVEYDRATEAFF. The CDR3 DNA reads as TGCAGCGTTGAGTATGACAGGGCAACTGAAGCTTTCTTT.

V and J are TRBV29-1 and TRBJ1-1, with D possibly being TRBD1 (6 bases). Germline V lookup: CDR1 SQVTM, CDR2 ANQGSEA. The CDR3 is 11 amino acids. The V and J ends lost 8 bases and 10 bases respectively, with 17 bases between them. The CDR3 spells CSLGGGVGAFF. DNA of the CDR3: TGCAGCTTAGGAGGGGGGGTAGGAGCTTTCTTT.

Turning to this clonotype: No DNA is shown, since the ends of the CDR3 on it are uncertain; the CDR3 is the one TCRdb lists. The chain combines TRBV9 with TRBJ1-2. The CDR3 length equals 12 residues, ends included. Germline V lookup: CDR1 SGDLS, CDR2 YYNGEE. The chain's CDR3 is CASSVGVGANTF.

V and J are TRBV15 and TRBJ1-5; 9 nucleotides line up with TRBD1. The V segment lost 5 bases and the J segment 6 bases; nucleotides outside the gene matches: 8. The CDR3 sequence is 15 residues long. Per the germline V gene, CDR1 is LNHNV and CDR2 is YYDKDF (reference sequence). This chain's CDR3 is CATSGGTGKGQPQHF. The CDR3 DNA is TGTGCCACCAGCGGAGGGACAGGGAAGGGTCAGCCCCAGCATTTT.

Concerning this clonotype itself: The CDR3 carries no conserved terminal phenylalanine or tryptophan, so it likely arises from a read error. The chain links TRBV9 to TRBJ1-2, with 9 bases identical to TRBD1. V shed 4 bases and J 6 bases; nucleotides not matched to a gene: 10. The CDR3 extends over 15 amino acids. Germline V CDR1 and CDR2: SGDLS, YYNGEE. The CDR3 DNA reads as TGTGCCAGCAGCCAGGGCGACAGGGGGTTCGATGGCTACACCCTC. It specifies CASSQGDRGFDGYTL.

CDR3 nucleotides: TGTGCCAGCAGTTTTGTTAAGGGATCCTATAATTCACCCCTCCACTTT. Protein: CASSFVKGSYNSPLHF. The chain joins TRBV9 to TRBJ1-6, with unresolved D. V was pared by 5 bases and J by 1 base, with 13 bases between. From germline, CDR1 is SGDLS and CDR2 YYNGEE. This CDR3 contains 16 residues. Combining the CDR3 with reference TRBV9 and TRBJ1-6 gives the whole variable domain DSGVTQTPKHLITATGQRVTLRCSPRSGDLSVYWYQQSLDQGLQFLIQYYNGEERAKGNILERFSAQQFPDLHSELNLSSLELGDSALYFCASSFVKGSYNSPLHFGNGTRLTVT.

The chain uses TRBV7-9 and TRBJ2-5; D is undetermined. V shed 4 bases and J shed 5 bases, with 8 bases lying between them. Germline V gives CDR1 SEHNR, CDR2 FQNEAQ (reference sequence). CDR3 size: 12 residues. The CDR3 protein is CASSSGWETQYF. CDR3 in DNA: TGTGCCAGCAGCTCCGGATGGGAGACCCAGTACTTC.

Comment on this clonotype: A much larger clone lies a single base off, so this may be a read error. A read error is likely, as this CDR3 ends without the conserved phenylalanine or tryptophan. The chain has TRBV12-3 or TRBV12-4 and TRBJ1-5; weak D call: TRBD1 (6 bases). The CDR3 runs to 15 residues. Between the trimmed V and J ends, which lost 8 bases and 2 bases, there was a span of 16 bases. In DNA form, the CDR3 reads TGTGCCAGCGGATGGGGGGCAGGAGGCAATCAGCCCCAGCATTCT. Amino acid sequence: CASGWGAGGNQPQHS.

This clonotype was detected a few times. The chain employs TRBV7-2 and TRBJ2-3; 7 nucleotides line up with TRBD1. The CDR3 runs 13 residues. In germline, CDR1 is SGHTA, CDR2 FQGNSA. After removal of 5 bases from V and 7 bases from J, the junction contained 6 bases not matched to a gene. DNA for the CDR3: TGTGCCAGCAGCACTACAGGGGCTAATACGCAGTATTTT. Protein product: CASSTTGANTQYF.

This clonotype was observed many times. The CDR3 here is CASSLTGNTIYF. The CDR3 DNA follows: TGTGCCAGCAGCTTAACCGGAAACACCATATATTTT. The chain joins TRBV7-2 to TRBJ1-3; D not certain. The germline V gene encodes CDR1 SGHTA and CDR2 FQGNSA. The CDR3 sequence is 12 residues long. V gave up 2 bases and J gave up 4 bases, with 3 bases separating them.

Ten or more counts support this clonotype. The chain links TRBV9 to TRBJ2-5; 9 bases map to TRBD2. The V gene end was trimmed by 0 bases and the J gene end by 4 bases; junction bases not matched to a gene: 1. CDR3 size: 14 residues. The germline V gene has CDR1 SGDLS and CDR2 YYNGEE. In nucleotides, the CDR3 is TGTGCCAGCAGCGTAGCGGGACTAGCAGAGACCCAGTACTTC. Translating gives CASSVAGLAETQYF.

As concerns this clonotype: This may stem from a read error, because a much larger clone lies one nucleotide away. The chain recombines TRBV5-5 with TRBJ2-7, with D perhaps TRBD1 or TRBD2 (5 bases each). There are 15 residues in the CDR3. Germline values: CDR1 SGHKS, CDR2 YYEKEE (reference sequence). V lost 3 bases and J lost 0, with 13 bases in between. CDR3 DNA: TGTGCCAGCAGCTCGGGGAGACAGCCCTCCTACGAGCAGTACTTC. Protein sequence: CASSSGRQPSYEQYF.

The rearrangement uses TRBV7-8 and TRBJ2-5, with 10 positions matching TRBD2. The CDR3 has 16 residues. Germline CDR1 is SGHVS and CDR2 is FQNEAQ. V was pared by 5 bases and J by 5 bases, with 11 bases of the junction left unmatched. CDR3 amino acids: CASSRWTSGPGETQYF. The CDR3 DNA reads as TGTGCCAGCAGCCGATGGACTAGCGGTCCGGGGGAGACCCAGTACTTC.

The chain joins TRBV10-3 to TRBJ1-1; 7 bases align to TRBD1. This CDR3 is 16 amino acids long. Germline CDR1 ENHRY, CDR2 SYGVKD. The J segment lost 0 bases and the V segment lost 2 bases, leaving 6 bases of the junction unmatched. In nucleotides, the CDR3 is TGTGCCATCAGTGAGCTTTACAGGGGCCTGAACACTGAAGCTTTCTTT. Translation: CAISELYRGLNTEAFF.

The chain uses TRBV7-2 and TRBJ1-2, with a tentative D call TRBD1 (6 bases). Trimming took 3 bases from V and 7 from J, leaving 15 bases between them. The CDR3 totals 14 residues. The germline gives CDR1 SGHTA, CDR2 FQGNSA. CDR3 coding DNA: TGTGCCAGCAGCTTGGCTGGGCAGGGGCTTGGCTACACCTTC. It is translated as CASSLAGQGLGYTF.

V usage is TRBV9 and J usage is TRBJ2-2; weak D call: TRBD2 (5 bases). The V and J ends lost 3 bases and 8 bases respectively, with 8 bases between them. The CDR3 runs to 12 residues. Germline CDR1 is SGDLS and CDR2 is YYNGEE. The CDR3 reads CASSATGGELFF. In DNA form, the CDR3 reads TGTGCCAGCAGCGCGACGGGAGGGGAGCTGTTTTTT. The full variable domain, completed using reference TRBV9 and TRBJ2-2, is DSGVTQTPKHLITATGQRVTLRCSPRSGDLSVYWYQQSLDQGLQFLIQYYNGEERAKGNILERFSAQQFPDLHSELNLSSLELGDSALYFCASSATGGELFFGEGSRLTVL.